A selection of T cell receptor beta chains follows, all from one sample in a study of T cells in localized non-small cell lung cancer. Here immunoSEQ multiplex PCR was the method, and the copy in TCRdb shows in-frame clones only, minus some. The sample contains 41,000 or so clones, roughly 90% of which appear only once. The starting material was peripheral blood, obtained before any cancer treatment. These receptors were collected from a female donor at least 60 years old with stage I squamous cell lung carcinoma. CDR3s include the opening cysteine and the closing phenylalanine or tryptophan. D genes are given only for firm matches. Only part of the rows carry a size: once, few, many, or a class if the clone is expanded.

TRBV6-1	.	TRBD2	TRBJ2-1	TGTGCCAGCAGTGAAGCTCGAGCTAGCGGGAGACTCGATGAGCAGTTCTTC	CASSEARASGRLDEQFF
TRBV30	few	.	TRBJ1-6	TGTGCCTGGAGTGTAGGGGGTGCACCCCTCCACTTT	CAWSVGGAPLHF
TRBV5-4	.	.	TRBJ2-7	TGTGCCAGCAGCTTGGGGCAGTTTCTCTCCTACGAGCAGTACTTC	CASSLGQFLSYEQYF
TRBV11-3	.	TRBD2	TRBJ2-5	TGTGCCAGCAGCCTGGGACTAGCGGGAGGATATCGAGAGACCCAGTACTTC	CASSLGLAGGYRETQYF
TRBV13	.	.	TRBJ2-1	TGTGCCAGCAGCAACTTTGACGGTGAGCAGTTCTTC	CASSNFDGEQFF
TRBV7-3	.	TRBD2	TRBJ2-1	TGTGCCAGCAGCGCCGGCGGGAGCCCGAGGTACAATGAGCAGTTCTTC	CASSAGGSPRYNEQFF
TRBV19	.	TRBD2	TRBJ2-1	TGTGCCAGTAGTCTAGGTAGAGCGGGGGAGCAGTTCTTC	CASSLGRAGEQFF
TRBV4-2	.	.	TRBJ2-2	TGTGCCAGCACCTCCAGAGGGGCGAGGGGGGAGGGCCTAGGAACCGGGGAGCTGTTTTTT	CASTSRGARGEGLGTGELFF
TRBV18	.	TRBD1	TRBJ2-7	TGTGCCAGCTCACCAGACAGGGGAGTAGAGCAGTACTTC	CASSPDRGVEQYF
TRBV5-6	.	.	TRBJ1-2	TGTGCCAGCAGCTTGTGGATGGAAAGTGACTATGGCTACACCTTC	CASSLWMESDYGYTF